The next 26 T cell receptor beta chains were all read from a single sample in a study of shared clonotypes between healthy human individuals. CD45RO negativity and positive selection for CCR7 defined naive CD8 cells, a population that excluded terminally differentiated effector memory CD45RA+ cells. Repertoires were generated with immunoSEQ multiplex PCR, while TCRdb's copy carries only in-frame clones and drops some. The table has about 2.2 million clones, 85% to 95% seen once; the top ten hold 1.5% to 2%. The sequencing input was naive CD8+ T cells from PBMCs. These receptors were taken from a man aged 18 to 30 in good health. Some clones in this sample may be carry-over from other donors' samples.

The chain employs TRBV10-3 and TRBJ2-1; D perhaps matches TRBD1 (5 bases). V dropped 4 bases and J dropped 0 bases, with 19 bases sitting between them. Germline V CDR1 and CDR2: ENHRY, SYGVKD. The CDR3 contains 18 residues. The CDR3 loop is CAISVQGASFSSYNEQFF. DNA of the CDR3: TGTGCCATCAGTGTCCAGGGTGCCTCTTTTAGCTCCTACAATGAGCAGTTCTTC.

The chain joins TRBV11-3 to TRBJ2-1, with 13 bases lining up with TRBD2. Germline V gives CDR1 SGHNT, CDR2 YENEEA. There are 16 residues in the CDR3. Unmatched junction bases numbered 5, after V lost 5 bases and J lost 4 bases. CDR3 sequence: CASSHGTSGTYNEQFF. For the CDR3, the DNA is TGTGCCAGCAGCCACGGGACTAGCGGGACTTACAATGAGCAGTTCTTC.

The chain employs TRBV15 and TRBJ2-1; D possibly corresponds to TRBD2 (5 bases). The CDR3 runs 14 residues. Germline V gene lookup returns CDR1 LNHNV and CDR2 YYDKDF (reference sequence). The germline V and J ends were trimmed by 3 bases and 7 bases, with 13 bases remaining between them. CDR3 sequence (DNA): TGTGCCACCAGCAGGGATAAAAGGGAGAATGAGCAGTTCTTC. Translation: CATSRDKRENEQFF.

With regard to this clone: At the DNA level, this CDR3 is encoded by other sequences in the same sample as well. The chain employs TRBV15 and TRBJ1-4, with no clear D. The CDR3 runs 14 residues. V lost 0 bases and J 3 bases, leaving 5 bases between the germline ends. Germline loops: CDR1 LNHNV, CDR2 YYDKDF (reference sequence). The CDR3 loop is CATSRDRANEKLFF. Written as DNA, the CDR3 is TGTGCCACCAGCAGAGATCGGGCTAATGAAAAACTGTTTTTT.

This clone was seen a handful of times. Other DNA variants within this sample encode the same CDR3. This chain links TRBV6-1 with TRBJ1-1; D is perhaps TRBD1 (5 bases). V was pared by 3 bases and J by 5 bases, with 7 bases between. CDR1 is MNHNS, CDR2 SASEGT, per germline. This CDR3 spans 12 amino acids. Written as DNA, the CDR3 is TGTGCCAGCAGTGAGGGGACGACTGAAGCTTTCTTT. Protein product: CASSEGTTEAFF.

This clone has only a few counts. V usage is TRBV7-9 and J usage is TRBJ1-1; 7 bases align to TRBD1. The CDR3 has 11 amino acids. CDR1 SEHNR and CDR2 FQNEAQ come from the germline V gene (reference sequence). The ends lost 7 bases at V and 4 bases at J; junction bases unmatched: 0. CDR3 DNA: TGTGCCAGCAACAGGGGCACTGAAGCTTTCTTT. Its translation is CASNRGTEAFF.

The chain combines TRBV10-1 with TRBJ2-5; TRBD2 matches 9 bases. The CDR3 is 14 amino acids. After removal of 8 bases from V and 4 bases from J, the junction contained 8 bases not matched to a gene. Germline V gives CDR1 WNHNN, CDR2 SYGVQD (reference sequence). DNA for the CDR3: TGCGCCAGCCGAATACAGCGGGGGGTAGAGACCCAGTACTTC. Protein product: CASRIQRGVETQYF.

J is TRBJ1-3 and V is TRBV4-1; TRBD1 matches at 7 bases. CDR1 and CDR2 (germline): MGHRA, YSYEKL. V lost 4 bases to trimming and J lost 0 bases; unmatched junction nucleotides: 3. The CDR3 totals 15 residues. CDR3 protein: CASSPDRISGNTIYF. DNA of the CDR3: TGCGCCAGCAGCCCGGACAGGATCTCTGGAAACACCATATATTTT.

This clone was seen a few times. Other DNA sequences from this sample encode an identical CDR3 as well. The V call is TRBV27, the J call TRBJ1-5, with D possibly matching TRBD1 (5 bases). The length of the CDR3 is 14 residues. CDR1 and CDR2 from the germline V gene are MNHEY and SMNVEV (reference sequence). The ends were cut back, 2 bases at V and 5 bases at J, with 10 bases in the middle. For the CDR3, the DNA is TGTGCCAGCAGTTTAAGGCAGGGAGATCAGCCCCAGCATTTT. Amino acids: CASSLRQGDQPQHF.

This chain joins TRBV19 and TRBJ2-7; 10 nucleotides align to TRBD2. The CDR3 contains 16 residues. Losses at the gene ends were 8 bases for V and 6 bases for J; bases not matched to a gene: 16. Per germline, CDR1 LNHDA and CDR2 SQIVND (reference sequence). CDR3 bases: TGTGCCAGTCAAATTTCATTTCTAGCGGGAGTCACCGAGCAGTACTTC. It encodes CASQISFLAGVTEQYF.

The rearrangement links TRBV7-9 to TRBJ2-5; D is unresolved. Germline-derived CDR1 and CDR2 are SEHNR and FQNEAQ (reference sequence). V gave up 4 bases and J gave up 3 bases, with 18 bases separating them. CDR3 size: 16 residues. The CDR3 here is CASSSRAAALEETQYF. CDR3 coding DNA: TGTGCCAGCAGCTCTAGGGCGGCCGCCCTCGAAGAGACCCAGTACTTC.

This clone was counted a single time. V and J are TRBV30 and TRBJ1-6; 7 nucleotides agree with TRBD1. The CDR3 is 13 residues long. The V segment lost 0 bases and the J segment 9 bases; nucleotides outside the gene matches: 2. CDR1 and CDR2 from the germline V gene are GTSNPN and SVGIG (reference sequence). The CDR3 spells CAWSVQGSSPLHF. The DNA of the CDR3 is TGTGCCTGGAGTGTACAGGGGAGTTCACCCCTCCACTTT.

A note on this clone: Other DNA sequences in this specimen translate into the identical CDR3. This sequence joins TRBV9 and TRBJ1-1; no clear D. The V gene lost 4 bases and the J gene lost 4 bases, with 11 bases spanning the gap. The CDR3 contains 13 residues. From germline, CDR1 is SGDLS and CDR2 YYNGEE. The CDR3 loop is CASSLGGGTEAFF. CDR3 nucleotide sequence: TGTGCCAGCAGCCTAGGAGGTGGCACTGAAGCTTTCTTT.

The chain carries TRBV7-2 and TRBJ2-1; no clear D. The length of the CDR3 is 17 residues. Per the germline V gene, CDR1 is SGHTA and CDR2 is FQGNSA. V was trimmed by 4 bases and J by 0 bases, leaving 16 bases between them. The CDR3 DNA reads TGTGCCAGCAGCTGGCCGATGGGCGGCTACTCCTACAATGAGCAGTTCTTC. Encoded protein: CASSWPMGGYSYNEQFF.

Regarding this clone: The sample holds other DNA sequences that translate to the same CDR3. The J gene is TRBJ2-1, the V gene TRBV28; D might be TRBD2 (5 bases). The germline V gene encodes CDR1 MDHEN and CDR2 SYDVKM. This CDR3 spans 13 amino acids. Trimming took off 5 bases at V and 2 bases at J, with 7 bases between the two ends. CDR3 sequence reads: CASSAGTYNEQFF. CDR3 nucleotide sequence: TGTGCCAGCAGTGCCGGGACCTACAATGAGCAGTTCTTC.

V is TRBV4-3 and J is TRBJ1-4; D call uncertain. This CDR3 is 15 amino acids long. Trimming removed 4 bases from V and 4 bases from J, with 13 bases in between. Per germline, CDR1 LGHNA and CDR2 YSLEER. Here the CDR3 reads CASSLVRRLNEKLFF. In DNA, the CDR3 is TGCGCCAGCAGCCTAGTTAGGCGCCTTAATGAAAAACTGTTTTTT.

To note about this clone: The same CDR3 also results from other DNA sequences found in this sample. CDR3: CASSLAGEDGSNQPQHF. The CDR3 DNA reads as TGTGCCAGCAGCTTAGCGGGAGAGGACGGAAGCAATCAGCCCCAGCATTTT. The rearrangement uses TRBV7-9 and TRBJ1-5; D unclear. The CDR3 runs to 17 residues. The V gene's germline CDR1 is SEHNR and CDR2 FQNEAQ (reference sequence). Trimming removed 0 bases at V and 1 base at J, with 13 bases between.

The chain uses TRBV27 and TRBJ2-7; D uncertain. The CDR3 consists of 15 residues. Trimming shortened V by 4 bases and J by 3 bases, and 16 bases separated the two germline ends. The germline V gene encodes CDR1 MNHEY and CDR2 SMNVEV (reference sequence). In nucleotides, the CDR3 is TGTGCCAGCAGTTCCCCCCTGACACTCCGCTACGAGCAGTACTTC. Translated, it gives CASSSPLTLRYEQYF.

Only a few counts were recorded for this clone. The identical CDR3 is also encoded by other nucleotide sequences in the sample. The chain is built from TRBV7-3 and TRBJ1-1, with D perhaps matching TRBD1 (6 bases). The CDR3 totals 13 residues. V dropped 3 bases and J dropped 4 bases, with 9 bases sitting between them. Germline loops: CDR1 SGHTA, CDR2 FQGTGA. CDR3 loop: CASSLGGGTEAFF. CDR3 nucleotides: TGTGCCAGCAGCTTGGGGGGCGGCACTGAAGCTTTCTTT.

The V call is TRBV5-8, the J call TRBJ2-6, with D unresolved. V dropped 1 base and J dropped 1 base, with 0 bases sitting between them. Germline CDR1 reads SGHTS; CDR2 reads YDEGEE. The CDR3 loop spans 13 amino acids. The CDR3 coding sequence is TGTGCCAGCAGCTTGTCTGGGGCCAACGTCCTGACTTTC. Protein sequence: CASSLSGANVLTF.

The rearrangement links TRBV27 to TRBJ2-7; the match to TRBD2 covers 16 bases. The CDR3 is 15 residues long. CDR1 is MNHEY, CDR2 SMNVEV, per germline (reference sequence). V shed 5 bases and J 4 bases; nucleotides not matched to a gene: 2. CDR3 sequence reads: CASSQGLAGGYEQYF. CDR3 DNA: TGTGCCAGCAGTCAGGGACTAGCGGGAGGGTACGAGCAGTACTTC.

This chain joins TRBV5-4 and TRBJ2-2; the D call may be TRBD1 or TRBD2 (5 bases each). V dropped 5 bases and J dropped 4 bases, with 12 bases sitting between them. The CDR3 spans 14 residues. Germline CDR1 SGHNT, CDR2 YYREEE (reference sequence). The CDR3 DNA reads TGTGCCAGCAGTGGGGGTTCGGGCACCGGGGAGCTGTTTTTT. Its translation: CASSGGSGTGELFF.

This chain links TRBV13 with TRBJ1-4; 10 bases are shared with TRBD1. Germline CDR1 is PRHDT and CDR2 is FYEKMQ (reference sequence). V was pared by 8 bases and J by 3 bases, with 3 bases of the junction left unmatched. The CDR3 spans 14 residues. CDR3 nucleotides: TGTGCCAGCGGACAGGGGGAAGCTAATGAAAAACTGTTTTTT. Encoded protein: CASGQGEANEKLFF.

The rearrangement uses TRBV2 and TRBJ2-7; D is possibly TRBD1 or TRBD2 (5 bases each). CDR1 and CDR2 from the germline V gene are SNHLY and FYNNEI. The CDR3 loop spans 14 amino acids. V gave up 0 bases and J gave up 9 bases, with 15 bases separating them. The CDR3 region has the DNA TGTGCCAGCAGTGAAGCCTGGGGACCCCCGTTGCAGTACTTC. This encodes CASSEAWGPPLQYF.

This clone was counted once. The CDR3 sequence: CASSAKNRARYSNQPQHF. The DNA for the CDR3 is TGTGCCAGCAGCGCCAAAAACAGGGCACGGTATAGCAATCAGCCCCAGCATTTT. This chain links TRBV9 with TRBJ1-5; TRBD1 is a possible D gene (6 bases). With 3 bases removed from V and 0 bases from J, the gap between germline ends came to 19 bases. The germline CDR1 and CDR2 sequences are SGDLS and YYNGEE. CDR3 length: 18 residues.

With respect to this clone: Relative to the germline gene, one junction end is altered; a read error may explain this. The chain carries TRBV27 and TRBJ2-3, with 7 bases identical to TRBD2. Germline V gene data show CDR1 as MNHEY and CDR2 as SMNVEV (reference sequence). The CDR3 has 14 amino acids. This CDR3 reads CASSNSAGEGSFVF. The DNA of the CDR3 is TGTGCCAGCAGTAACTCAGCCGGGGAGGGCTCGTTTGTCTTT.